The 31 T cell receptor beta chains below were found in one sample sequenced in a study of T cell responses to AZD1222 COVID-19 vaccine. Clones were sequenced by immunoSEQ multiplex PCR, and TCRdb holds only the in-frame ones, with some missing. Here the sample spans about 120,000 clones, 75% to 90% being singletons. The sample was peripheral blood, taken on day 0 of AZD1222 vaccination. These receptors all stem from an adult in good health.

The chain has TRBV10-3 and TRBJ1-1, with D hard to call. From germline, CDR1 is ENHRY and CDR2 SYGVKD. Trimming shortened V by 11 bases and J by 5 bases, and 18 bases separated the two germline ends. The CDR3 has 13 residues. The CDR3 protein is CASWVAGGTEAFF. The CDR3, as DNA: TGTGCCTCGTGGGTGGCGGGAGGAACTGAAGCTTTCTTT.

Here the CDR3 DNA reads TGTGCCAGCAGCCAAGCCCGACCCACCGGGGAGCTGTTTTTT. Protein product: CASSQARPTGELFF. The V gene is TRBV3-1 (or the pseudogene TRBV3-2), the J gene TRBJ2-2, with D uncertain. V lost 1 base, J lost 4 bases, and 7 bases lay in between. Germline V gene sequence: CDR1 LGHDT, CDR2 YNNKEL (reference sequence). The CDR3 covers 14 residues.

The rearrangement links TRBV7-8 to TRBJ1-2; TRBD1 is a possible D gene (6 bases). This CDR3 has 15 residues. Germline CDR1 is SGHVS and CDR2 is FQNEAQ. Deletions cut 5 bases from V and 2 bases from J, with 15 bases between. The CDR3 DNA sequence: TGTGCCAGCAGCCAGACCGGACAGTCGAACTATGGCTACACCTTC. The encoded protein is CASSQTGQSNYGYTF. Using reference TRBV7-8 and TRBJ1-2 for the parts outside the CDR3, the full variable domain is GAGVSQSPRYKVAKRGQDVALRCDPISGHVSLFWYQQALGQGPEFLTYFQNEAQLDKSGLPSDRFFAERPEGSVSTLKIQRTQQEDSAVYLCASSQTGQSNYGYTFGSGTRLTVV.

For the CDR3, the DNA is TGTGCCAGCAGCGTAACTAGCGGAAACACCGGGGAGCTGTTTTTT. It yields the protein CASSVTSGNTGELFF. This sequence joins TRBV9 and TRBJ2-2, with 8 bases aligning to TRBD2. The CDR3 consists of 15 residues. J was trimmed by 2 bases and V by 1 base; bases with no gene match: 1. CDR1 is SGDLS and CDR2 is YYNGEE in the germline V gene.

In regard to this clone: Within the sample, other DNA sequences also encode this same CDR3. CDR3 sequence (DNA): TGCGCCAGCAGCTTAGGGCAGAGCTCCTACAATGAGCAGTTCTTC. As protein: CASSLGQSSYNEQFF. This rearrangement joins TRBV5-1 to TRBJ2-1; D is undetermined. V was cut by 2 bases and J by 0 bases, with 9 bases left in between. The V gene's germline CDR1 is SGHRS and CDR2 YFSETQ. The CDR3 has 15 amino acids.

This chain uses TRBV5-1 with TRBJ2-2; tentatively, D is TRBD1 or TRBD2 (5 bases each). CDR1 and CDR2 from the germline V gene are SGHRS and YFSETQ. There are 20 residues in the CDR3. Trimming pared 0 bases from V and 4 bases from J, leaving 25 bases between. The CDR3 DNA reads as TGCGCCAGCAGCTTGGATCCCTGGACACCGGGAAAAAAATCCACCGGGGAGCTGTTTTTT. This translates into CASSLDPWTPGKKSTGELFF.

This clone turned up a few times. The chain's CDR3 is CASSQESFHEQYF. The CDR3 nucleotides read TGCGCCAGCAGCCAAGAGTCATTCCACGAGCAGTACTTC. The rearrangement links TRBV4-1 to TRBJ2-7; D gene unclear. Germline V CDR1 and CDR2: MGHRA, YSYEKL. Trimming cost V 0 bases and J 5 bases, with 8 bases left between them. The CDR3 is 13 amino acids.

CDR3 nucleotide sequence: TGTGCCACCAGCAGAGATGCCGGCCTACGCACAGATACGCAGTATTTT. It yields the protein CATSRDAGLRTDTQYF. The V gene is TRBV15, the J gene TRBJ2-3; D gene ambiguous. This CDR3 has 16 amino acids. Germline assignment: CDR1 LNHNV and CDR2 YYDKDF (reference sequence). Between the trimmed V and J ends, which lost 0 bases and 1 base, there was a span of 11 bases.

This clone was detected only a few times. The chain links TRBV9 to TRBJ2-1, with D maybe TRBD2 (6 bases). The CDR3 length is 14 residues. Germline CDR1 is SGDLS and CDR2 is YYNGEE. Trimming pared 3 bases from V and 10 bases from J, leaving 17 bases between. The CDR3 DNA reads as TGTGCCAGCAGCGCGGGACTCCCTTTGGAGGAGCAGTTCTTC. This translates into CASSAGLPLEEQFF.

The rearrangement uses TRBV10-3 and TRBJ1-4; D uncertain. CDR1 is ENHRY and CDR2 is SYGVKD in the germline V gene. CDR3 length equals 13 residues. V lost 5 bases and J 5 bases, leaving 9 bases between the germline ends. The CDR3 DNA reads as TGTGCCATCAGTAAAACAGACAATGAAAAACTGTTTTTT. It translates to CAISKTDNEKLFF.

The chain uses TRBV6-6 and TRBJ2-7, with 8 nucleotides matching TRBD1. Germline V gene data show CDR1 as MNHNY and CDR2 as SVGAGI (reference sequence). This CDR3 has 12 amino acids. J gave up 6 bases and V 6 bases, and 4 bases lay outside the gene matches. CDR3 sequence (DNA): TGTGCCAGCAGCCAAGGACAGGGCGAGCAGTACTTC. It specifies CASSQGQGEQYF.

The V gene is TRBV3-1 (or the pseudogene TRBV3-2), the J gene TRBJ1-4; D call uncertain. CDR3 length: 15 residues. V lost 4 bases, J lost 4 bases, and 13 bases lay in between. Germline loops: CDR1 LGHDT, CDR2 YNNKEL (reference sequence). CDR3 residues: CASSPLGRGNEKLFF. CDR3 in DNA: TGTGCCAGCAGCCCCCTAGGGAGAGGTAATGAAAAACTGTTTTTT.

The gene calls are TRBV3-1 (or the pseudogene TRBV3-2) and TRBJ1-5; D is unclear. The germline gives CDR1 LGHDT, CDR2 YNNKEL (reference sequence). The length of the CDR3 is 15 residues. The V end lost 2 bases, the J end lost 0 bases, and 8 bases lay between the germline ends. The CDR3 DNA reads as TGTGCCAGCAGCCAACAAGGAATTAGCAATCAGCCCCAGCATTTT. Residues: CASSQQGISNQPQHF.

V and J are TRBV30 and TRBJ1-3; 7 positions match TRBD1. Germline-derived CDR1 and CDR2 are GTSNPN and SVGIG (reference sequence). The CDR3 has 15 amino acids. V shed 3 bases and J 3 bases; nucleotides not matched to a gene: 8. CDR3 region: CAWSALQGGGNTIYF. The CDR3 DNA reads as TGTGCCTGGAGCGCACTCCAGGGGGGTGGAAACACCATATATTTT. Supplemented by reference TRBV30 and TRBJ1-3, the full variable domain reads SQTIHQWPATLVQPVGSPLSLECTVEGTSNPNLYWYRQAAGRGLQLLFYSVGIGQISSEVPQNLSASRPQDRQFILSSKKLLLSDSGFYLCAWSALQGGGNTIYFGEGSWLTVV.

The genes are TRBV27 and TRBJ2-3; no definite D call. Germline-derived CDR1 and CDR2 are MNHEY and SMNVEV (reference sequence). V was pared by 8 bases and J by 6 bases, with 12 bases between. The CDR3 extends over 12 amino acids. The CDR3 sequence: CASLRRSDTQYF. CDR3 nucleotides: TGTGCCAGCCTCCGCCGGTCGGATACGCAGTATTTT.

This chain connects TRBV19 to TRBJ2-2; TRBD1 is a possible D gene (6 bases). The CDR3 sequence is 15 residues long. The V gene's germline CDR1 is LNHDA and CDR2 SQIVND (reference sequence). V lost 4 bases, J lost 5 bases, and 14 bases lay in between. CDR3 region: CASSNRVIGTGELFF. Here the CDR3 DNA reads TGTGCCAGTAGTAACAGGGTCATAGGTACCGGGGAGCTGTTTTTT.

The V gene is TRBV28, the J gene TRBJ2-5; perhaps TRBD1 as D (6 bases). Between the trimmed V and J ends, which lost 5 bases and 1 base, there was a span of 11 bases. Germline CDR1 is MDHEN and CDR2 is SYDVKM. This CDR3 comprises 14 residues. CDR3 in DNA: TGTGCCAGCAGTCAAACAGGGTTCCAAGAGACCCAGTACTTC. Encoded protein: CASSQTGFQETQYF.

The rearrangement links TRBV15 to TRBJ1-4; D ambiguous. The CDR3 totals 16 residues. V was pared by 3 bases and J by 0 bases, with 11 bases between. Germline V lookup: CDR1 LNHNV, CDR2 YYDKDF (reference sequence). The CDR3 here is CATSSSRTSTNEKLFF. In nucleotides, the CDR3 is TGTGCCACCAGCAGCTCCAGGACTTCAACTAATGAAAAACTGTTTTTT.

This clone has a single count. This chain uses TRBV25-1 with TRBJ1-5; weak D call: TRBD1 (5 bases). CDR1 MGHDK and CDR2 SYGVNS come from the germline V gene. CDR3 length: 14 residues. V lost 6 bases and J lost 1, with 10 bases in between. The CDR3 spells CASSEWGSNQPQHF. In DNA, the CDR3 is TGTGCCAGCAGCGAGTGGGGGAGCAATCAGCCCCAGCATTTT. The entire variable domain, with the rest obtained from reference TRBV25-1 and TRBJ1-5, is as follows: EADIYQTPRYLVIGTGKKITLECSQTMGHDKMYWYQQDPGMELHLIHYSYGVNSTEKGDLSSESTVSRIRTEHFPLTLESARPSHTSQYLCASSEWGSNQPQHFGDGTRLSIL.

In this sample, this clone turned up a few times. The gene calls are TRBV6-7 and TRBJ2-7; D perhaps matches TRBD2 (7 bases). TRBV6-7 is marked as an open reading frame, function uncertain. The CDR3 is made up of 18 amino acids. V lost 6 bases and J lost 0, with 24 bases in between. In DNA, the CDR3 is TGTGCCAGCAGCCCCCCGGGGGGCGGGCCAAATCTCTCCTACGAGCAGTACTTC. It encodes CASSPPGGGPNLSYEQYF.

J is TRBJ1-1 and V is TRBV13, with D possibly TRBD1 on 5 matching bases. Germline CDR1 reads PRHDT; CDR2 reads FYEKMQ (reference sequence). The CDR3 runs 16 residues. Trimming took off 3 bases at V and 4 bases at J, with 18 bases between the two ends. The CDR3 DNA sequence: TGTGCCAGCAGCTTCCGGACCCCGGGGCGCGTCACTGAAGCTTTCTTT. Translating it yields CASSFRTPGRVTEAFF.

This sequence joins TRBV30 and TRBJ2-7; the D gene is possibly TRBD2 (5 bases). V lost 2 bases and J lost 3, with 11 bases in between. Germline lookup yields CDR1 GTSNPN and CDR2 SVGIG (reference sequence). The CDR3 contains 13 residues. CDR3 coding DNA: TGTGCCTGGAGTTCCGGGGTTATCTACGAGCAGTACTTC. This gives the protein CAWSSGVIYEQYF. The complete variable domain, with remaining parts taken from reference TRBV30 and TRBJ2-7, reads SQTIHQWPATLVQPVGSPLSLECTVEGTSNPNLYWYRQAAGRGLQLLFYSVGIGQISSEVPQNLSASRPQDRQFILSSKKLLLSDSGFYLCAWSSGVIYEQYFGPGTRLTVT.

This chain joins TRBV30 and TRBJ1-1; unclear D gene. CDR1 is GTSNPN and CDR2 is SVGIG in the germline V gene (reference sequence). Trimming cost V 5 bases and J 0 bases, with 13 bases left between them. The CDR3 covers 14 residues. The CDR3 DNA reads TGTGCCTGGCGGAAACAGAGCCTGAACACTGAAGCTTTCTTT. This sequence encodes CAWRKQSLNTEAFF.

This clone came up a few times. CDR3: CASSEGGGRGANVLTF. The CDR3 DNA is TGTGCCAGCAGCGAAGGCGGGGGGCGAGGGGCCAACGTCCTGACTTTC. The chain employs TRBV3-1 (or the pseudogene TRBV3-2) and TRBJ2-6; 8 nucleotides align to TRBD2. V lost 5 bases and J lost 4; bases outside the gene matches: 7. Germline CDR1 LGHDT, CDR2 YNNKEL (reference sequence). CDR3 size: 16 residues.

The chain joins TRBV27 to TRBJ1-2; 7 positions agree with TRBD1. CDR3 length: 13 residues. Germline trimming cut 6 bases from V and 2 bases from J; bases unmatched to any gene: 3. CDR1 is MNHEY and CDR2 is SMNVEV in the germline V gene (reference sequence). The CDR3 nucleotides read TGTGCCAGCAGAGAGACAGGGAACTATGGCTACACCTTC. Translating it yields CASRETGNYGYTF.

The V and J genes are TRBV2 and TRBJ2-5; 8 bases fit TRBD2. After removal of 4 bases from V and 5 bases from J, the junction contained 6 bases not matched to a gene. Germline-derived CDR1 and CDR2 are SNHLY and FYNNEI. This CDR3 is 14 amino acids long. CDR3: CASSVPSGHETQYF. CDR3 nucleotides: TGTGCCAGCAGTGTTCCTAGCGGGCACGAGACCCAGTACTTC. The full variable domain, completed using reference TRBV2 and TRBJ2-5, is EPEVTQTPSHQVTQMGQEVILRCVPISNHLYFYWYRQILGQKVEFLVSFYNNEISEKSEIFDDQFSVERPDGSNFTLKIRSTKLEDSAMYFCASSVPSGHETQYFGPGTRLLVL.

The chain recombines TRBV20-1 with TRBJ1-3; possible D gene TRBD1, 5 bases. CDR3 size: 11 residues. Trimming stripped 3 bases from V and 5 bases from J, with 5 bases between. CDR1 is DFQATT and CDR2 is SNEGSKA in the germline V gene (reference sequence). The CDR3 DNA is TGCAGTGCTAGGGACAGAAACACCATATATTTT. Protein product: CSARDRNTIYF.

The CDR3 reads CSAGTGVIKGTEAFF. The CDR3 bases are TGCAGCGCCGGGACAGGAGTTATTAAAGGCACTGAAGCTTTCTTT. The chain is built from TRBV29-1 and TRBJ1-1, with 8 positions matching TRBD1. V lost 7 bases to trimming and J lost 4 bases; unmatched junction nucleotides: 14. CDR3 length: 15 residues. Germline V gene lookup returns CDR1 SQVTM and CDR2 ANQGSEA. The entire variable domain, with the rest obtained from reference TRBV29-1 and TRBJ1-1, is as follows: SAVISQKPSRDICQRGTSLTIQCQVDSQVTMMFWYRQQPGQSLTLIATANQGSEATYESGFVIDKFPISRPNLTFSTLTVSNMSPEDSSIYLCSAGTGVIKGTEAFFGQGTRLTVV.

V and J are TRBV18 and TRBJ2-7; D tentatively reads TRBD1 or TRBD2 (5 bases each). Germline V gene lookup returns CDR1 KGHSH and CDR2 LQKENI. There are 12 residues in the CDR3. V was shortened by 6 bases and J by 7 bases, with 13 bases between the two germline ends. CDR3 sequence (DNA): TGTGCCAGCTCCCCAGGGCCGGGAGAGCAGTACTTC. It yields the protein CASSPGPGEQYF.

The J gene is TRBJ1-1, the V gene TRBV7-9; perhaps TRBD1 as D (5 bases). This CDR3 comprises 12 residues. Trimming pared 5 bases from V and 5 bases from J, leaving 9 bases between. From germline, CDR1 is SEHNR and CDR2 FQNEAQ (reference sequence). CDR3 nucleotides: TGTGCCAGCAGCCGAGGGGAGACTGAAGCTTTCTTT. It encodes CASSRGETEAFF.

This chain joins TRBV19 and TRBJ1-5; 7 positions match TRBD1. This CDR3 spans 12 amino acids. Looked up from germline, CDR1 is LNHDA and CDR2 is SQIVND (reference sequence). Trimming took 9 bases from V and 2 from J; bases not matched to a gene: 1. The CDR3 DNA reads as TGTGCCAGCCAGGGGGGCAATCAGCCCCAGCATTTT. It translates to CASQGGNQPQHF.